Each of the 4 T cell receptor beta chains below was sequenced from the same sample in a study of T-cell memory formation after mild COVID-19. A single record per CDR3 protein comes from TCRdb applying MiXCR to the 5' RACE reads. The sample gives almost 550,000 distinct CDR3 sequences, roughly 22% of which show up once; under 15% is in the top ten. Sequencing was done on a sample of PBMCs or a T cell subset sorted from them (not recorded which). The receptors shown here come from an adult woman who had mild COVID-19 (a few samples of this study predate the infection). Cell type and time point are not known.

The V gene is TRBV6-5, the J gene TRBJ1-2, with D unresolved. This CDR3 comprises 14 residues. The V gene's germline CDR1 is MNHEY and CDR2 SVGAGI. Trimming stripped 0 bases from V and 4 bases from J, with 9 bases between. The CDR3: CASSYSTAVYGYTF. CDR3 nucleotide sequence: TGTGCCAGCAGTTACTCAACAGCAGTCTATGGCTACACCTTC.

This clonotype was found once. A much more abundant neighbour one base away suggests this may be a read error. The rearrangement uses TRBV12-3 or TRBV12-4 and TRBJ2-7; a weak D match, TRBD1 (6 bases). This CDR3 has 17 amino acids. Deletions cut 2 bases from V and 2 bases from J, with 19 bases between. The CDR3 sequence is CASSLTKMTGPTYEQYF. The CDR3 coding sequence is TGTGCCAGCAGTTTAACGAAAATGACAGGTCCCACCTACGAGCAGTACTTC.

The V gene is TRBV20-1, the J gene TRBJ2-1; no firm D call. The length of the CDR3 is 15 residues. The germline CDR1 and CDR2 sequences are DFQATT and SNEGSKA (reference sequence). V was pared by 2 bases and J by 3 bases, with 14 bases between. CDR3 nucleotides: TGCAGTGCTAGACCACCCCGGCAATTCTACAATGAGCAGTTCTTC. It codes for CSARPPRQFYNEQFF.

The rearrangement links TRBV5-1 to TRBJ1-6; D possibly corresponds to TRBD1 (6 bases). Between the trimmed V and J ends, which lost 0 bases and 2 bases, there was a span of 12 bases. Germline V gene sequence: CDR1 SGHRS, CDR2 YFSETQ. The CDR3 runs 17 residues. The CDR3 here is CASSLEGRGTYNSPLHF. For the CDR3, the DNA is TGCGCCAGCAGCTTGGAAGGCAGGGGAACCTATAATTCACCCCTCCACTTT.